One and the same sample provided the 18 T cell receptor beta chains below, sequenced in a study of early T cells in non-severe SARS-CoV-2 infection. MiXCR was run by TCRdb on the 5' RACE reads, yielding one entry per CDR3 protein. The table shows 50,000 to 55,000 distinct CDR3 sequences, with almost 9.5% occurring only once. The sample taken for sequencing was whole blood. The receptors here all came from an adult who was a healthcare worker with PCR-confirmed SARS-CoV-2 infection or an uninfected control (not recorded which).

This clonotype was seen only a few times. The rearrangement joins TRBV6-6 to TRBJ2-7; possibly TRBD1 or TRBD2 for D (6 bases each). Germline CDR1 is MNHNY and CDR2 is SVGAGI (reference sequence). The CDR3 has 13 residues. V was pared by 3 bases and J by 3 bases, with 9 bases between. CDR3 nucleotides: TGTGCCAGCAGTTATGAGGGGGGCTACGAGCAGTACTTC. Translated, it gives CASSYEGGYEQYF.

The chain employs TRBV6-2 or TRBV6-3 and TRBJ1-5, with TRBD1 matching over 8 bases. Losses at the gene ends were 6 bases for V and 6 bases for J; bases not matched to a gene: 7. The CDR3 sequence is 14 residues long. The germline gives CDR1 MNHEY, CDR2 SVGEGT. The CDR3 DNA is TGTGCCAGCAGCTACGACAGGGGTGCTCAGCCCCAGCATTTT. It is translated as CASSYDRGAQPQHF.

This clonotype was seen at least ten times. The rearrangement joins TRBV6-6 to TRBJ2-3, with a tentative D call TRBD2 (5 bases). The germline V gene encodes CDR1 MNHNY and CDR2 SVGAGI (reference sequence). V lost 2 bases to trimming and J lost 0 bases, with 9 bases between them. This CDR3 contains 15 residues. For the CDR3, the DNA is TGTGCCAGCAGTTACGAAGCGGCTAGCACAGATACGCAGTATTTT. This translates into CASSYEAASTDTQYF.

The table lists this clonotype with many counts. The rearrangement joins TRBV4-2 to TRBJ2-7; 11 nucleotides align to TRBD2. Germline CDR1 and CDR2: LGHNA and YNFKEQ. With V trimmed by 4 bases and J by 3 bases, 8 bases remained unmatched. The CDR3 loop spans 16 amino acids. The CDR3 protein is CASSPLLAGVIYEQYF. The CDR3 DNA reads as TGTGCCAGCAGCCCGCTACTAGCGGGAGTAATCTACGAGCAGTACTTC.

This clonotype was counted many times. This chain links TRBV6-2 or TRBV6-3 with TRBJ2-5, with D uncertain. Germline-derived CDR1 and CDR2 are MNHEY and SVGEGT. V was cut by 6 bases and J by 4 bases, with 6 bases left in between. CDR3 length: 11 residues. The CDR3 here is CASSPRETQYF. CDR3 nucleotide sequence: TGTGCCAGCAGCCCCCGAGAGACCCAGTACTTC.

In its sample, this clonotype was seen many times. DNA of the CDR3: TGTGCCAGCAGCTTAGTCCCTTCTGGGGAAAAACTGTTTTTT. This encodes CASSLVPSGEKLFF. This chain uses TRBV7-2 with TRBJ1-4; D not resolved. Between the trimmed V and J ends, which lost 1 base and 8 bases, there was a span of 11 bases. CDR1 and CDR2 (germline): SGHTA, FQGNSA. The CDR3 runs to 14 residues.

This clonotype was counted ten times or more. The chain joins TRBV7-9 to TRBJ1-3; 8 bases are a match to TRBD1. Germline lookup yields CDR1 SEHNR and CDR2 FQNEAQ (reference sequence). CDR3 size: 15 residues. The ends lost 4 bases at V and 2 bases at J; junction bases unmatched: 4. The chain's CDR3 is CASSSLDRAGNTIYF. In DNA form, the CDR3 reads TGTGCCAGCAGCTCCCTGGACAGGGCTGGAAACACCATATATTTT.

This clonotype was observed a few times. The gene calls are TRBV20-1 and TRBJ2-7, with 7 bases that match TRBD2. Trimming cost V 3 bases and J 6 bases; bases outside gene matches: 8. This CDR3 region has 13 residues. CDR1 DFQATT and CDR2 SNEGSKA come from the germline V gene (reference sequence). This CDR3 reads CSASGAGSFEQYF. DNA of the CDR3: TGCAGTGCTAGTGGAGCGGGGTCATTCGAGCAGTACTTC.

The table lists this clonotype with a few counts. The rearrangement joins TRBV19 to TRBJ1-2, with TRBD1 identical over 7 bases. Germline CDR1 is LNHDA and CDR2 is SQIVND (reference sequence). The CDR3 extends over 14 amino acids. V shed 9 bases and J 6 bases; nucleotides not matched to a gene: 13. The CDR3 DNA reads as TGTGCCAGCAGCCCGGGACAGTCCGTAGATGGCTACACCTTC. This encodes CASSPGQSVDGYTF.

This clonotype has a handful of counts. The V gene is TRBV27, the J gene TRBJ2-1; TRBD2 matches at 11 bases. CDR3 length equals 15 residues. Germline loops: CDR1 MNHEY, CDR2 SMNVEV (reference sequence). V dropped 2 bases and J dropped 12; count of bases not matched to a gene: 9. CDR3 sequence reads: CASSLVVAGGQGQFF. The CDR3 DNA reads as TGTGCCAGCAGTTTAGTAGTAGCGGGAGGGCAGGGGCAGTTCTTC.

DNA for the CDR3: TGTGCCAGCAGCTTAACGGAGGGAAAGCCCCAGTACTTC. It is translated as CASSLTEGKPQYF. The rearrangement joins TRBV7-3 to TRBJ2-5, with D maybe TRBD2 (6 bases). V lost 0 bases, J lost 9 bases, and 11 bases lay in between. Germline lookup yields CDR1 SGHTA and CDR2 FQGTGA. CDR3 length: 13 residues.

The CDR3 reads CASSSRLDNEQFF. In DNA, the CDR3 is TGTGCCAGCAGCTCACGACTAGACAATGAGCAGTTCTTC. The chain combines TRBV3-1 with TRBJ2-1; the D gene is possibly TRBD2 (6 bases). The CDR3 consists of 13 residues. Germline CDR1 reads LGHDT; CDR2 reads YNNKEL (reference sequence). With 5 bases removed from V and 5 bases from J, the gap between germline ends came to 10 bases.

The CDR3 region is CASSRWDNEAFF. The CDR3 region has the DNA TGCGCCAGCAGCCGCTGGGACAATGAAGCTTTCTTT. The J gene is TRBJ1-1, the V gene TRBV5-1, with D possibly TRBD1 on 6 matching bases. From germline, CDR1 is SGHRS and CDR2 YFSETQ. Trimming cost V 4 bases and J 7 bases, with 11 bases left between them. The CDR3 length is 12 residues.

The chain recombines TRBV29-1 with TRBJ2-5; 7 bases map to TRBD1. After removal of 6 bases from V and 1 base from J, the junction contained 2 bases not matched to a gene. CDR1 and CDR2 (germline): SQVTM, ANQGSEA. CDR3 length: 12 residues. The CDR3 DNA reads as TGCAGCGTCGACAGGGTCCAAGAGACCCAGTACTTC. This translates into CSVDRVQETQYF.

With respect to this clonotype: A much larger clone lies a single base off, so this may be a read error. The chain combines TRBV6-5 with TRBJ1-5; the D is unclear. Germline CDR1 and CDR2: MNHEY and SVGAGI. This CDR3 spans 11 amino acids. The CDR3 DNA reads TGTGCCAGCGGCGGGAATCAACCCCAGCATTTT. It yields the protein CASGGNQPQHF.

Comments on this clonotype: One end of the junction does not line up with germline, which may come from a read error. The chain couples TRBV28 to TRBJ2-7; maybe TRBD1 (5 bases). Per germline, CDR1 MDHEN and CDR2 SYDVKM. The CDR3 contains 12 residues. CDR3 loop: CASSTGPTEKHF. Written as DNA, the CDR3 is TGTGCCAGCAGCACCGGACCGACAGAAAAGCACTTC.

This clonotype has only a few counts. The chain recombines TRBV6-5 with TRBJ2-7, with D possibly being TRBD1 (6 bases). Germline CDR1 MNHEY, CDR2 SVGAGI. The CDR3 spans 13 residues. The germline V and J ends were trimmed by 5 bases and 3 bases, with 11 bases remaining between them. In DNA, the CDR3 is TGTGCCAGCAGTCGGGACACATACTACGAGCAGTACTTC. Its translation is CASSRDTYYEQYF.

The sample holds many counts of this clonotype. This chain links TRBV5-6 with TRBJ1-2, with D perhaps matching TRBD1 (5 bases). Germline V gene data show CDR1 as SGHDT and CDR2 as YYEEEE. Trimming took 4 bases from V and 4 from J, leaving 14 bases between them. The CDR3 is 14 amino acids. The CDR3 sequence is CASSMDTLVYGYTF. The CDR3 DNA reads TGTGCCAGCAGCATGGACACCCTGGTCTATGGCTACACCTTC.